The present entry profiles one T cell receptor (beta chain) with its context. Its specificity is not known. Possible read error: a much larger clone is one base away. Study results and limitations: Tumor-infiltrating Treg TCR alpha and beta sequences overlapped most with tumor naive CD4+ T cells, then blood naive.

Semi-nested PCR with Nested Universal Primer A followed constant-region reverse priming of full-length variable regions. MiXCR was run by TCRdb on the 5' RACE reads, yielding one entry per CDR3 protein. The sample gives 10,000 to 15,000 distinct CDR3 sequences, 23% of which show up once; approximately 3% is in the top ten. The CDR3 length is 12 residues. V shed 8 bases and J shed 8 bases, with 15 bases lying between them. This clonotype was obtained from a female donor with breast cancer. The chain joins TRBV12-3 or TRBV12-4 to TRBJ1-1; no clear D. Sequencing input: naive CD4+ T cells sorted from blood. The subset here: naive CD4+ T cells, CD4+CD45RA+CD25-. The CDR3 nucleotides read TGTGCCAGCGGCCAAACAGCGGTAGAAGCTTTCTTT. It encodes CASGQTAVEAFF.